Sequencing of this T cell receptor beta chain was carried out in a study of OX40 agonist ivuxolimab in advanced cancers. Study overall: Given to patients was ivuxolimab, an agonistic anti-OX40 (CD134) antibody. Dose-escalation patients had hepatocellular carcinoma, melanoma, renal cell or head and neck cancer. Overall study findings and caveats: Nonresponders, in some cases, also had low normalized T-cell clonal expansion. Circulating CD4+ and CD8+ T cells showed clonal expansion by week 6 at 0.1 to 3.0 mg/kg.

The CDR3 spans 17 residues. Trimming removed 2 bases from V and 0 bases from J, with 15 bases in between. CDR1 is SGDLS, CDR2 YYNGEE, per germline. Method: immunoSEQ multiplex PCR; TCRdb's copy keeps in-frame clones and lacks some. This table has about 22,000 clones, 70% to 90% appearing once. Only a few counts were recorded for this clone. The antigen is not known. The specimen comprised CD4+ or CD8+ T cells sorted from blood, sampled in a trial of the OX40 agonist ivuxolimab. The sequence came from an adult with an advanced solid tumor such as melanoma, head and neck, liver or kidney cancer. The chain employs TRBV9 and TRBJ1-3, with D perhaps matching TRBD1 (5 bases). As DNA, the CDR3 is TGTGCCAGCAGCGTTCAATCTGTGGGGGGCTCTGGAAACACCATATATTTT. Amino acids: CASSVQSVGGSGNTIYF. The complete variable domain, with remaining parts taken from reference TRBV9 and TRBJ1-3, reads DSGVTQTPKHLITATGQRVTLRCSPRSGDLSVYWYQQSLDQGLQFLIQYYNGEERAKGNILERFSAQQFPDLHSELNLSSLELGDSALYFCASSVQSVGGSGNTIYFGEGSWLTVV.